Sequencing of this T cell receptor beta chain was carried out in a study of T cells after posttransplantation cyclophosphamide (dated by TCRdb to about 2016). For context, the study as a whole: Using TRB sequencing, the study followed how the T cell repertoire rebuilt after myeloablative bone marrow transplantation with posttransplantation cyclophosphamide given as GVHD prophylaxis. Antigen receptor sequencing was done on samples from about 40 PTCy-treated patients and from approximately 16 related bone marrow donors of those patients. Blood from all 30 or so PTCy patients who had 1-year posttransplant specimens underwent TRB sequencing. Up to 3 additional blood samples from 2 to 5.2 years after transplant were also TRB-sequenced in 3 patients, as was pretransplant blood from a handful of patients. Because TRA and TRB clonality were tightly correlated in roughly 10 samples, subsequent TCR analyses were focused on TRB only. Public TRB sequences were queried against a database of over 3,000 sequences associated with responses to pathogens, tumor antigens, self-antigens and alloantigens. The paper as a whole reports these results and caveats: The TRB repertoires of T cells infiltrating skin or GI tract showed only limited overlap with the TRB repertoires of T cells in blood. Across the 35 to 45 patients, TRB clonality was highly associated with recipient CMV seropositivity and CMV reactivation, and diversity with PTCy was similar to that in the CNI/methotrexate controls. Donor-recipient similarity was low at 1-2 months but increased during the first year, and donor CD8+ memory clones often dominated later blood repertoires.

PTCy-treated patients were drawn from a prospective multi-institutional clinical trial. Peripheral blood and bone marrow mononuclear cells were isolated by Ficoll-Hypaque density centrifugation and were cryopreserved. Genomic DNA was the input for TRB sequencing, which was run either with the immunoSEQ assay at survey resolution or with the hsTCRB kit. The original pipeline was this. The immunoSEQ software handled initial read processing, and the LymphoSeq R package was used for repertoire analyses. Clonality was computed as 1 minus normalized Shannon entropy, and a Gini coefficient was also calculated for each TRB dataset. Phenotypes of unsorted samples were inferred by mapping TRB sequences from sorted subsets of the recipient or donor onto the same recipient's unsorted samples. In its TCRdb copy, this immuneACCESS table keeps in-frame sequences only and misses some clones. Where compared with another copy, unresolved V genes explain less than half of these, and the others have no known cause. The V and J calls and clone size are taken from that table; D and trimming were inferred from the DNA. Here the sample has 45,000 to 65,000 clones; around 84% occur a single time. Roughly 2.8% of the sample goes to the ten largest clones.

Concerning this clone itself: There is no known antigen for this receptor. Per-base quality was not reported, and no clone a single base away is much larger than it.

Trimming costs V 0 bases and J 3 bases, and their ends lie 16 bases apart. CDR1 and CDR2, per the germline V gene, are MGHRA and YSYEKL. Including cysteine and phenylalanine, the CDR3 has 17 amino acids. Of all the DNA, just the CDR3 is kept, 51 bases in frame from base 1. The chain uses TRBV4-1 and TRBJ2-3; D gene: possibly TRBD2, on 6 matching bases. The sample taken for sequencing was PBMCs. The receptor was derived from a man aged 25-45 years with a blood cancer, CMV-positive, and with a related stem cell donor. The CDR3 reads CASSQDWGGRGTDTQYF. The DNA sequence is TGCGCCAGCAGCCAAGACTGGGGAGGCCGCGGGACAGATACGCAGTATTTT.